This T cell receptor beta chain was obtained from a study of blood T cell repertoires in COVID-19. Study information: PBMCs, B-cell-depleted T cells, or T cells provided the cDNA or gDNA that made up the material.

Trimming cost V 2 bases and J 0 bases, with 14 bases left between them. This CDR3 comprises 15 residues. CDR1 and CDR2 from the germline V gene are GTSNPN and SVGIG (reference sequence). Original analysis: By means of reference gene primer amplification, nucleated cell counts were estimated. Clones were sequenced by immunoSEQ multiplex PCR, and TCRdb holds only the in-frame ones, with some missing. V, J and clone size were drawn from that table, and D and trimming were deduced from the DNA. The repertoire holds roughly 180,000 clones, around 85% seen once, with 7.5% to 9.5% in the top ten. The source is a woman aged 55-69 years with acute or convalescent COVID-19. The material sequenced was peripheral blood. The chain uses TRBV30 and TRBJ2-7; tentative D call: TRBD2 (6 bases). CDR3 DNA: TGTGCCTGGAGTCCCGGGACTGTGAGCTCCTACGAGCAGTACTTC. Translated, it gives CAWSPGTVSSYEQYF.